This TCR beta chain was captured in a study of preoperative IRX-2 immunotherapy in early breast cancer. Germline CDR1 SQVTM, CDR2 ANQGSEA. V shed 6 bases, J shed 1 base, and the junction held 7 bases outside the gene matches. The CDR3 is made up of 14 amino acids. Treatment of the sample: preoperative locoregional IRX-2 cytokine immunotherapy. Samples came from a phase Ib trial of preoperative locoregional IRX-2 cytokine immunotherapy. TCRdb keeps only in-frame clones here, not all; method: immunoSEQ multiplex PCR. This table has 24,000 or so clones, just under 80% appearing once. Sequencing used lymph node tissue, obtained before IRX-2 immunotherapy. The chain couples TRBV29-1 to TRBJ1-1; 8 nucleotides match TRBD1. This TCR came from a human donor with breast cancer. CDR3 DNA: TGCAGCGTAGCTATACAGGGGGGGAACACTGAAGCTTTCTTT. Amino acid sequence: CSVAIQGGNTEAFF.